Listed below are T cell receptor beta chains from one sample, sequenced in a study of CD8 T cells in Susac syndrome. TCRdb recomputed calls from the immunoSEQ multiplex PCR reads with MiXCR, one row per CDR3 protein. The sample includes approximately 180,000 distinct CDR3 sequences, approximately 93% seen only once; the top ten take 0.09% to 0.095%. The specimen sequenced was CD4+ T cells from PBMCs. All receptors come from a human donor with multiple sclerosis. Each CDR3 is given with its conserved first and last residue. The D gene is left open where the match is weak. Not every row has a clone size; where given, it reads once, few, many or a size class.

size	D	V	J	DNA	CDR3
once	.	TRBV30	TRBJ2-3	TGTGCCTGGAGGGGAACAGATACGCAGTATTTT	CAWRGTDTQYF
.	TRBD2	TRBV2	TRBJ2-3	TGTGCCAGCAGTTCTACATTAGCGGGGGGGCCTACAGATACGCAGTATTTT	CASSSTLAGGPTDTQYF
.	.	TRBV25-1	TRBJ2-7	TGTGCCAGCAGTTCAGCTAGCACAAACTACGAGCAGTACTTC	CASSSASTNYEQYF
.	TRBD2	TRBV5-4	TRBJ2-1	TGTGCCAGCAGCCAGAATGCAGCGGGAGGGCGCGAGACCCAGTTCTTC	CASSQNAAGGRETQFF
.	TRBD1	TRBV5-1	TRBJ1-2	TGCGCCAGCAGCCCACAGGGGCCTCATGGCTACACCTTC	CASSPQGPHGYTF
.	.	TRBV5-1	TRBJ1-2	TGCGCCAGCAGCTCCGGACTGATGAACTATGGCTACACCTTC	CASSSGLMNYGYTF
.	.	TRBV11-2	TRBJ2-3	TGTGCCAGCAGCTTAGGACAGTCCACAGATACGCAGTATTTT	CASSLGQSTDTQYF
.	.	TRBV15	TRBJ2-1	TGTGCCACCAGCAGAGGTGGGGTGGACAGAATATACAATGAGCAGTTCTTC	CATSRGGVDRIYNEQFF
.	TRBD1	TRBV4-1	TRBJ1-2	TGCGCCAGCAGCCAAGTTCGTGACAGGGGGAACGGCTACACCTTC	CASSQVRDRGNGYTF
.	TRBD2	TRBV4-2	TRBJ2-2	TGTGCCAGCAGCCAAGGCAGCGGGGGGCCCGGGGAGCTGTTTTTT	CASSQGSGGPGELFF
few	.	TRBV30	TRBJ1-1	TGTGCCTGGAGCCGGGAATCGATGAACACTGAAGCTTTCTTT	CAWSRESMNTEAFF
.	.	TRBV7-2	TRBJ1-5	TGTGCCAGCAGCTTGAGGGGCTCGGGCAATCAGCCCCAGCATTTT	CASSLRGSGNQPQHF
.	TRBD2	TRBV18	TRBJ2-5	TGTGCCAGCTCGCTTACAGAGCCTAGCGGTCAAGAGACCCAGTACTTC	CASSLTEPSGQETQYF
.	.	TRBV19	TRBJ2-3	TGTGCCAGTAGTATAACAGAGTCTAGCACAGATACGCAGTATTTT	CASSITESSTDTQYF
once	.	TRBV29-1	TRBJ2-1	TGCAGCGTTGCGACGTTTCGCTCCTACAATGAGCAGTTCTTC	CSVATFRSYNEQFF
once	.	TRBV9	TRBJ1-3	TGTGCCAGCAGCGGCTGGGGAGGGCCCAGAGGGTCTGGAAACACCATATATTTT	CASSGWGGPRGSGNTIYF
.	TRBD1	TRBV3-1	TRBJ2-7	TGTGCCAGCAGCACCCCCCAGGACAGGGGAGGCGAGCAGTACTTC	CASSTPQDRGGEQYF
.	.	TRBV11-2	TRBJ2-3	TGTGCCAGCAGCTGGCGACTAAGCACAGATACGCAGTATTTT	CASSWRLSTDTQYF
.	.	TRBV2	TRBJ2-1	TGTGCCAGCAGTACCGGGATTTCCTCGATAGGGTACAATGAGCAGTTCTTC	CASSTGISSIGYNEQFF
.	TRBD1	TRBV12-3/TRBV12-4	TRBJ1-6	TGTGCCAGCAAACGAGACAGGGGAGTTTATTCACCCCTCCACTTT	CASKRDRGVYSPLHF
.	.	TRBV20-1	TRBJ2-7	TGCAGTGCTAGCTCTCCTGGGCAGCTCTCCTCCTACGAGCAGTACTTC	CSASSPGQLSSYEQYF
once	TRBD2	TRBV15	TRBJ2-1	TGTGCCACCAGCCCACACAGGACTAGCCGCAGCTACAATGAGCAGTTCTTC	CATSPHRTSRSYNEQFF
.	.	TRBV20-1	TRBJ1-5	TGCAGTGCTCCCCGCGTGGGCGCTGGGCAGCCCCAGCATTTT	CSAPRVGAGQPQHF
.	.	TRBV21-1	TRBJ2-5	TGTGCCAGCAGCAAACCCCGGACTAGCCTCGACCAAGAGACCCAGTACTTC	CASSKPRTSLDQETQYF
.	.	TRBV5-4	TRBJ1-3	TGTGCCAGCAGCTTATGGCATGGAAACACCATATATTTT	CASSLWHGNTIYF
.	TRBD1	TRBV20-1	TRBJ2-1	TGCAGTGCTAGATTCGGGACAGGGGCCGACAATGAGCAGTTCTTC	CSARFGTGADNEQFF
.	.	TRBV20-1	TRBJ1-1	TGCAGTGCTAGACCCGGGGGGGTGGCAACTGAAGCTTTCTTT	CSARPGGVATEAFF